This paragraph covers one T cell receptor beta chain sequence. What it binds is unknown. The data were taken from a study of Graves' ophthalmopathy and Graves' hyperthyroidism. Findings and caveats of the study: Distinction of ophthalmopathy from stable hyperthyroidism by a 13-signature model reached roughly 87% sensitivity and 75% to 84% specificity. Blood also harbored most expanded thyroid clonotypes above 0.001 frequency.

The germline V gene encodes CDR1 LGHNA and CDR2 YNFKEQ. The V and J ends lost 0 bases and 2 bases, in that order; junction bases with no gene match: 1. The CDR3 has 16 residues. Researchers took RNA transcripts and amplified TCR beta CDR3 regions from them. First-round RT-PCR used HTBI primers; second-round multiplex PCR followed. TCRdb reprocessed the multiplex PCR reads via MiXCR and lists one record per CDR3 protein. The sample includes a few hundred thousand distinct CDR3 sequences, 15% to 20% of them seen just once. Hyperthyroidism qualified as stable when ophthalmopathy did not develop within 18 months of follow-up. Certain patients, namely those with other autoimmune diseases, uncontrolled infections, pregnancy or lactation, were excluded.

This receptor was taken from an adult woman with stable Graves' hyperthyroidism. Sequences were obtained from peripheral blood. The V call is TRBV4-2, the J call TRBJ2-6, with 7 bases matching TRBD1. The CDR3 DNA is TGTGCCAGCAGCCAAGATCAGGGGGCTGGGGCCAACGTCCTGACTTTC. Its protein is CASSQDQGAGANVLTF.